A single sample gave rise to the 13 T cell receptor beta chains below, sequenced in a study of cytomegalovirus exposure and HLA in healthy donors. Primers included in the PCR were 60 Vbeta and 13 Jbeta primers. Profiled with immunoSEQ multiplex PCR; TCRdb holds only in-frame clones, not every one. In the table there are about 120,000 clones, approximately 80% of which are singletons. The sequenced sample consisted of PBMCs. The receptor set was obtained from a woman in her 40s in good health and CMV-seropositive.

The chain couples TRBV9 to TRBJ2-7, with 8 bases fitting TRBD2. CDR1 and CDR2 from the germline V gene are SGDLS and YYNGEE. Trimming cost V 0 bases and J 0 bases; bases outside gene matches: 5. This CDR3 is 16 amino acids long. DNA for the CDR3: TGTGCCAGCAGCGTAGGGAATAGCGGGGCCTCCTACGAGCAGTACTTC. Amino acid sequence: CASSVGNSGASYEQYF.

The chain joins TRBV5-6 to TRBJ1-4; D possibly corresponds to TRBD1 (5 bases). This CDR3 spans 15 amino acids. Trimming took off 0 bases at V and 4 bases at J, with 10 bases between the two ends. Germline V gene data show CDR1 as SGHDT and CDR2 as YYEEEE. The CDR3 nucleotides are TGTGCCAGCAGCTTGGGGGGCAGAGATAATGAAAAACTGTTTTTT. It encodes CASSLGGRDNEKLFF. The full variable domain, completed using reference TRBV5-6 and TRBJ1-4, is DAGVTQSPTHLIKTRGQQVTLRCSPKSGHDTVSWYQQALGQGPQFIFQYYEEEERQRGNFPDRFSGHQFPNYSSELNVNALLLGDSALYLCASSLGGRDNEKLFFGSGTQLSVL.

The chain combines TRBV5-1 with TRBJ1-2; 9 bases match TRBD1. The CDR3 loop spans 15 amino acids. V shed 3 bases and J 6 bases; nucleotides not matched to a gene: 9. From germline, CDR1 is SGHRS and CDR2 YFSETQ. CDR3 in DNA: TGCGCCAGCAGCTCTGAAACAGGGGGCTTCGATGGCTACACCTTC. The encoded protein is CASSSETGGFDGYTF.

This chain uses TRBV12-5 with TRBJ2-5; D perhaps matches TRBD1 (5 bases). The V gene lost 1 base and the J gene lost 0 bases, with 6 bases spanning the gap. The CDR3 contains 14 residues. From germline, CDR1 is LGHNT and CDR2 FRNRAP. As DNA, the CDR3 is TGTGCTAGTGGTTTGGGGACATACCAAGAGACCCAGTACTTC. Translated, it gives CASGLGTYQETQYF.

V is TRBV5-6 and J is TRBJ2-7; TRBD2 matches at 7 bases. The J segment lost 5 bases and the V segment lost 0 bases, leaving 2 bases of the junction unmatched. This CDR3 comprises 13 residues. Per the germline V gene, CDR1 is SGHDT and CDR2 is YYEEEE. This chain's CDR3 is CASSLGGGHEQYF. CDR3 sequence (DNA): TGTGCCAGCAGCTTGGGGGGGGGTCACGAGCAGTACTTC.

The V and J genes are TRBV4-1 and TRBJ1-2, with 9 bases matching TRBD1. Germline lookup yields CDR1 MGHRA and CDR2 YSYEKL. V lost 1 base and J lost 6; bases outside the gene matches: 0. The CDR3 covers 13 residues. This CDR3 is CASSQGTGDGYTF. In DNA form, the CDR3 reads TGCGCCAGCAGCCAAGGGACAGGGGATGGCTACACCTTC.

This chain uses TRBV5-1 with TRBJ1-1; TRBD1 is a possible D gene (5 bases). Germline CDR1 and CDR2: SGHRS and YFSETQ. The CDR3 is 15 residues long. Trimming stripped 1 base from V and 5 bases from J, with 15 bases between. CDR3 sequence: CASSLLLREGTEAFF. The CDR3 DNA follows: TGCGCCAGCAGCTTGCTTCTCAGGGAGGGGACTGAAGCTTTCTTT.

The CDR3 bases are TGCGCCAGCAGCCCCGGACAGGGAACTAATGAAAAACTGTTTTTT. This sequence encodes CASSPGQGTNEKLFF. This sequence joins TRBV4-1 and TRBJ1-4; 8 bases fit TRBD1. The J segment lost 1 base and the V segment lost 4 bases, leaving 2 bases of the junction unmatched. The germline V gene has CDR1 MGHRA and CDR2 YSYEKL. This CDR3 has 15 residues.

This clone was counted only a few times. The chain employs TRBV5-1 and TRBJ1-2; D gene ambiguous. Between the trimmed V and J ends, which lost 0 bases and 2 bases, there was a span of 5 bases. This CDR3 contains 13 residues. In germline, CDR1 is SGHRS, CDR2 YFSETQ. CDR3 residues: CASSLAANYGYTF. The CDR3 DNA is TGCGCCAGCAGCTTGGCAGCGAACTATGGCTACACCTTC.

The rearrangement uses TRBV6-5 and TRBJ1-2; maybe TRBD1 (6 bases). The CDR3 runs to 15 residues. CDR1 is MNHEY and CDR2 is SVGAGI in the germline V gene. Deletions cut 5 bases from V and 4 bases from J, with 17 bases between. The CDR3 is CASSISDRSVYGYTF. DNA for the CDR3: TGTGCCAGCAGTATAAGTGACAGGAGCGTCTATGGCTACACCTTC.

The chain combines TRBV10-2 with TRBJ2-7; perhaps TRBD2 as D (7 bases). Trimming cost V 0 bases and J 2 bases, with 11 bases left between them. Germline-derived CDR1 and CDR2 are WSHSY and SAAADI. This CDR3 is built from 15 residues. The CDR3: CASSESGGAAYEQYF. For the CDR3, the DNA is TGCGCCAGCAGTGAGTCTGGGGGGGCGGCCTACGAGCAGTACTTC.

This rearrangement joins TRBV15 to TRBJ1-1, with TRBD1 matching over 8 bases. The CDR3 length is 17 residues. V was clipped by 0 bases and J by 4 bases; unmatched bases: 10. CDR1 and CDR2 (germline): LNHNV, YYDKDF (reference sequence). This CDR3 reads CATSRDPLGQGGTEAFF. The CDR3 DNA reads as TGTGCCACCAGCAGAGATCCCCTCGGACAGGGCGGCACTGAAGCTTTCTTT.

The rearrangement joins TRBV7-9 to TRBJ2-5; D remains unclear. The CDR3 runs 12 residues. CDR1 is SEHNR and CDR2 is FQNEAQ in the germline V gene (reference sequence). V was cut by 3 bases and J by 5 bases, with 7 bases left in between. CDR3: CASSLSPETQYF. CDR3 bases: TGTGCCAGCAGCTTGTCCCCGGAGACCCAGTACTTC.